This T cell receptor beta chain came from a study of T cells in Graves' hyperthyroidism and ophthalmopathy. This CDR3 contains 12 residues. Germline CDR1 is DFQATT and CDR2 is SNEGSKA (reference sequence). V was trimmed by 3 bases and J by 2 bases, leaving 8 bases between them. The TCR beta CDR3 regions underwent amplification using RNA transcripts as the source. The HTBI set primed first-round TCR CDR3 RT-PCR. TCRdb re-called the multiplex PCR reads through MiXCR, storing one row per CDR3 protein. The repertoire holds a few hundred thousand distinct CDR3 sequences, with 14% to 15% as singletons. When ophthalmopathy did not progress within 18 months, Graves' hyperthyroidism was considered stable. Newly diagnosed patients aged 18 to 65 had hyperthyroidism of under 2 months' duration. Uncontrolled infection, other autoimmune disease, pregnancy or lactation barred patients from enrollment. Clinicians diagnosed patients from clinical symptoms, serum thyroxine and TRAb, thyroid ultrasound and orbital computed tomography.

Sequencing was done on a sample of blood. The sequence derives from a woman between 25 and 40 years old with Graves' hyperthyroidism. V gene TRBV20-1 combines with J gene TRBJ2-7; the D gene is possibly TRBD2 (5 bases). CDR3 residues: CSARREPYEQYF. The CDR3 bases are TGCAGTGCTAGGAGGGAGCCCTACGAGCAGTACTTC.